A selection of T cell receptor beta chains follows, all from one sample in a study of blood T cell repertoires in COVID-19. Method: immunoSEQ multiplex PCR; TCRdb's copy keeps in-frame clones and lacks some. This sample has almost 400,000 clones, with roughly 88% found just once. The sequenced sample consisted of PBMCs or T cells enriched from blood (not recorded which). All receptors come from a woman aged 25 to 39 with acute COVID-19. Both conserved end residues are trimmed from each CDR3. Only some rows state a clone size, as once, few, many or a class for expanded clones.

V	size	J	CDR3
TRBV11-2	.	TRBJ1-5	ASNSHSGTVLSNQPQH
TRBV5-1	few	TRBJ2-7	ASRSGTGDFYEQY
TRBV4-1	.	TRBJ2-3	ASSPPDRVDTQY
TRBV9	.	TRBJ2-1	ASSVVPGGLDEQF
TRBV29-1	.	TRBJ1-2	SVDWGQGYT
TRBV29-1	.	TRBJ1-3	SGRGGGNTIY
TRBV5-8	.	TRBJ2-5	ASSFSGGGQETQY
TRBV19	.	TRBJ1-1	ASSATGAWNTEAF
TRBV7-2	once	TRBJ1-2	ASSPLGPGQNYGYT
TRBV7-9	.	TRBJ1-4	ASSPLSGAADEKLF
TRBV28	.	TRBJ2-5	ASSFGYIQETQY
TRBV6-5	.	TRBJ2-7	ASSGTGGLYEQY